This T cell receptor beta chain was sequenced during a study of shared clonotypes between healthy human individuals. Germline V CDR1 and CDR2: KGHSH, LQKENI. V was cut by 10 bases and J by 8 bases, with 24 bases left in between. The CDR3 totals 15 residues. The run depth of the assay was deep. Repertoires were generated with immunoSEQ multiplex PCR, while TCRdb's copy carries only in-frame clones and drops some. In the table there are about a million clones, 76% of which are singletons. The clonotype comes from a man younger than 30 in good health. The sample comprised memory CD4+ T cells sorted from blood. Documented subset: CD45RA-negative fraction. This rearrangement joins TRBV18 to TRBJ2-1; D is perhaps TRBD1 or TRBD2 (5 bases each). CDR3 DNA sequence: TGTGCCACCGCCGATATCCGGGCGCGAGGGGATGAGCAGTTCTTC. Its translation: CATADIRARGDEQFF.